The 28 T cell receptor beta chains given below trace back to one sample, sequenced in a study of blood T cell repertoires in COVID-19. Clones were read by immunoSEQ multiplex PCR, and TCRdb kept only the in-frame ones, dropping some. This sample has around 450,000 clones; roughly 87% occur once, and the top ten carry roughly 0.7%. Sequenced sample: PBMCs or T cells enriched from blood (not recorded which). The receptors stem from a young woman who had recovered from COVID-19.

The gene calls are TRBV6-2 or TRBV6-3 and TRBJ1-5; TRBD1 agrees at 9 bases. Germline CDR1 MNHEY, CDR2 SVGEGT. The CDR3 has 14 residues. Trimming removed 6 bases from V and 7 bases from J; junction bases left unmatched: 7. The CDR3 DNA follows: TGTGCCAGCAGCTCCCGGGACAGGGAACAGCCCCAGCATTTT. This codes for CASSSRDREQPQHF.

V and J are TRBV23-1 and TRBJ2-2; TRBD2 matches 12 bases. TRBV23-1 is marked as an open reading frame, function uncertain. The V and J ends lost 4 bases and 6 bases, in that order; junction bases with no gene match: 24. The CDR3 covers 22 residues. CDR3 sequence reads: CASSPLGPPETLAGGLAGELFF. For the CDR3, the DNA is TGCGCCAGCAGTCCCCTGGGACCTCCCGAAACCCTAGCGGGGGGGCTAGCCGGGGAGCTGTTTTTT.

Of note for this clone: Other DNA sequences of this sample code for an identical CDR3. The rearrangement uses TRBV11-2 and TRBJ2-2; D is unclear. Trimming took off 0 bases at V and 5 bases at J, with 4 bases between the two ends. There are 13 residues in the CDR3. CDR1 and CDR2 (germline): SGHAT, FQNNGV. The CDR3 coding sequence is TGTGCCAGCAGCTTAGACAGGACCGGGGAGCTGTTTTTT. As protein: CASSLDRTGELFF.

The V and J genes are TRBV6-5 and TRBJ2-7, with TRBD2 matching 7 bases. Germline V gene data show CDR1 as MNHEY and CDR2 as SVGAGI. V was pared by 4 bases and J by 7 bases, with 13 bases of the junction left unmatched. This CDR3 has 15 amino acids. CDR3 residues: CASSSTAGVGGEQYF. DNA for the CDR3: TGTGCCAGCAGTTCGACGGCGGGGGTCGGTGGGGAGCAGTACTTC.

CDR3 loop: CASSLNRGLAYEQYF. DNA for the CDR3: TGTGCCAGCAGCTTAAACAGGGGGCTTGCCTACGAGCAGTACTTC. The chain links TRBV7-2 to TRBJ2-7; TRBD1 matches 9 bases. The ends lost 2 bases at V and 2 bases at J; junction bases unmatched: 4. The CDR3 is 15 amino acids. From germline, CDR1 is SGHTA and CDR2 FQGNSA.

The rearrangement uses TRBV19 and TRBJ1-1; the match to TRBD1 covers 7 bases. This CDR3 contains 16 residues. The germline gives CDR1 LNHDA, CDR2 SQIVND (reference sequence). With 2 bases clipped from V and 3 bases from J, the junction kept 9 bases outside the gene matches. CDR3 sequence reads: CASSILSHRGHTEAFF. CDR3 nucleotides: TGTGCCAGTAGTATACTCTCCCACAGGGGCCACACTGAAGCTTTCTTT.

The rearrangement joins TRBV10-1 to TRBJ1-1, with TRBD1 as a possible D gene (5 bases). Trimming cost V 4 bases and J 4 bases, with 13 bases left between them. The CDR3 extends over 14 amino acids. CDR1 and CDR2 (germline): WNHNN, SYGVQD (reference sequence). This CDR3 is CASSGGAGSTEAFF. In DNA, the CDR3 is TGCGCCAGCAGTGGTGGGGCGGGGAGCACTGAAGCTTTCTTT.

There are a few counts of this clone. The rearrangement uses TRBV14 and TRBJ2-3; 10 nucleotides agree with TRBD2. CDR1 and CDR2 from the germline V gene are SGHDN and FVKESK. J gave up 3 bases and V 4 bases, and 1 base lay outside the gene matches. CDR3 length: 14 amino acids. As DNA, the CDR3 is TGTGCCAGCAGCCCGGGACTAGCGACAGATACGCAGTATTTT. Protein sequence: CASSPGLATDTQYF.

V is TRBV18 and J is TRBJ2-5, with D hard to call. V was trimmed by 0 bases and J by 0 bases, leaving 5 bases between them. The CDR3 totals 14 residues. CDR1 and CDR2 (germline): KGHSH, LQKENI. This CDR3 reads CASSPPADQETQYF. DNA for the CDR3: TGTGCCAGCTCACCACCTGCGGACCAAGAGACCCAGTACTTC.

CDR3: CASTEGGKGTQYF. CDR3 nucleotides: TGTGCCAGCACCGAGGGGGGGAAGGGGACCCAGTACTTC. The J gene is TRBJ2-5, the V gene TRBV6-5; perhaps TRBD2 as D (7 bases). CDR1 is MNHEY and CDR2 is SVGAGI in the germline V gene. V was cut by 7 bases and J by 7 bases, with 16 bases left in between. The CDR3 runs to 13 residues.

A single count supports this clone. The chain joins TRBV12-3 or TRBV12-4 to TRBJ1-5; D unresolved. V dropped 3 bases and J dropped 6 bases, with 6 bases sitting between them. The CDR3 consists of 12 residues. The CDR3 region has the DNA TGTGCCAGCAGTTTTCGGGGTCAGCCCCAGCATTTT. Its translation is CASSFRGQPQHF.

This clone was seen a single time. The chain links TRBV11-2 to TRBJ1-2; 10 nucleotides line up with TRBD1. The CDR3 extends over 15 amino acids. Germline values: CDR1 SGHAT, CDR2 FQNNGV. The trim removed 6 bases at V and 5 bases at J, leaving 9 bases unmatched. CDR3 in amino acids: CASSPDRGKYYGYTF. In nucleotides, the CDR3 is TGTGCCAGCAGTCCGGACAGGGGGAAATATTATGGCTACACCTTC.

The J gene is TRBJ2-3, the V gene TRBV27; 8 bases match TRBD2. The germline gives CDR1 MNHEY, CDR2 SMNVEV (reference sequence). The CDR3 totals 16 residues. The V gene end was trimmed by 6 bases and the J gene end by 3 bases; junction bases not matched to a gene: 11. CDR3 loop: CASRGFSGGGTDTQYF. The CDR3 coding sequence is TGTGCCAGCAGGGGCTTCAGCGGGGGTGGTACAGATACGCAGTATTTT.

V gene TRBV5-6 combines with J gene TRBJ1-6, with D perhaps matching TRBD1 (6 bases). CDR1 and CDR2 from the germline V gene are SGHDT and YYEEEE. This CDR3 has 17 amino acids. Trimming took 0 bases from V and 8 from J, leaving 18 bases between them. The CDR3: CASSLEGTSRRYSPLHF. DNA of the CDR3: TGTGCCAGCAGCTTGGAGGGGACATCAAGGAGATATTCACCCCTCCACTTT.

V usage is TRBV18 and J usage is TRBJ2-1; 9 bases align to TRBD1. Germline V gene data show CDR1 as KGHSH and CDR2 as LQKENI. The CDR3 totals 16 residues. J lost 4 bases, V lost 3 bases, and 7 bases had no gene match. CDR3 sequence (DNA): TGTGCCAGCTCACCCCCCGGACAGGGGCTTTACAATGAGCAGTTCTTC. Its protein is CASSPPGQGLYNEQFF.

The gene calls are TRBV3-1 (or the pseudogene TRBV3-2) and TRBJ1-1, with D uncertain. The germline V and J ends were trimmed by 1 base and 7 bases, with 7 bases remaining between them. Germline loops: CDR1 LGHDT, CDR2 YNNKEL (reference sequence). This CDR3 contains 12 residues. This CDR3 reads CASSQGPGEAFF. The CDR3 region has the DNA TGTGCCAGCAGCCAAGGACCAGGTGAAGCTTTCTTT.

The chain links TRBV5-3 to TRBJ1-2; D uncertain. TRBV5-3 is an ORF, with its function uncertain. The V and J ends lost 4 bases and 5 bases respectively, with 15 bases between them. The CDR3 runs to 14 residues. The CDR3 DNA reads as TGTGCCAGAAGCCCCTGGCTGAAATTTTATGGCTACACCTTC. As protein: CARSPWLKFYGYTF.

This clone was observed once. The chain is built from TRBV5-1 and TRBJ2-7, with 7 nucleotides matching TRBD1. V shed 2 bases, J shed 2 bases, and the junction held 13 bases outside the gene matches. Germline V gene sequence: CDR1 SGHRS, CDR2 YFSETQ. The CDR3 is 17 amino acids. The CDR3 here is CASSFTYAGTEPYEQYF. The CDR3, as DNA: TGCGCCAGCAGCTTTACGTATGCCGGGACAGAGCCCTACGAGCAGTACTTC.

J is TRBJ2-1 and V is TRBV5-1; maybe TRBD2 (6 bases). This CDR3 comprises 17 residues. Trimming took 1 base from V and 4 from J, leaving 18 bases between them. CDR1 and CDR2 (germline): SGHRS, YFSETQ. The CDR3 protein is CASSLLASVGTYNEQFF. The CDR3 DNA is TGCGCCAGCAGCTTGCTTGCGTCTGTGGGGACTTACAATGAGCAGTTCTTC.

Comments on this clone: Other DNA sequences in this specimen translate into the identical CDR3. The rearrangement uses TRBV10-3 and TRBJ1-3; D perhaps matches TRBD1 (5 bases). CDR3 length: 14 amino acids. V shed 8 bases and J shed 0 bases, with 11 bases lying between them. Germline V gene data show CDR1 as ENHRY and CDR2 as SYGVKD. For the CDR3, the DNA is TGTGCCATCGGCGGGACGGCCTCTGGAAACACCATATATTTT. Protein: CAIGGTASGNTIYF.

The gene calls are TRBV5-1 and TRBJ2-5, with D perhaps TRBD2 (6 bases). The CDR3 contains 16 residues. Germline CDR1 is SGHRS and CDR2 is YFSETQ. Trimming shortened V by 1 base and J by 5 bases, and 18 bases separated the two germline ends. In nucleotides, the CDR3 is TGCGCCAGCAGCTTGTACCCGGGGCAGGGAGGCGAGACCCAGTACTTC. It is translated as CASSLYPGQGGETQYF.

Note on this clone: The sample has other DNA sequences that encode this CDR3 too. The CDR3 spells CASSISGSNQPQHF. CDR3 sequence (DNA): TGTGCCAGTAGTATATCGGGGAGCAATCAGCCCCAGCATTTT. The rearrangement joins TRBV19 to TRBJ1-5; D call uncertain. Germline loops: CDR1 LNHDA, CDR2 SQIVND (reference sequence). V lost 2 bases to trimming and J lost 1 base, with 6 bases between them. The CDR3 totals 14 residues.

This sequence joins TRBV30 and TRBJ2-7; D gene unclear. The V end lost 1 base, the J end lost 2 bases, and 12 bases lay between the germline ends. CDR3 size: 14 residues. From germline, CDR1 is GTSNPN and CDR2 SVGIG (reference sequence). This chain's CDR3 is CAWSGALTTYEQYF. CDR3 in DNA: TGTGCCTGGAGTGGGGCCCTTACAACCTACGAGCAGTACTTC.

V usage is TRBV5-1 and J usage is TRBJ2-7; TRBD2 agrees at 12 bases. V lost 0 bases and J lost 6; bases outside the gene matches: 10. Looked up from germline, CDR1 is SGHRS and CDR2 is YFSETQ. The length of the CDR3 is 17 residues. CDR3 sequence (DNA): TGCGCCAGCAGCTTGGAGGCTAGCGGGGGGGCCGGGGTCGAGCAGTACTTC. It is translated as CASSLEASGGAGVEQYF.

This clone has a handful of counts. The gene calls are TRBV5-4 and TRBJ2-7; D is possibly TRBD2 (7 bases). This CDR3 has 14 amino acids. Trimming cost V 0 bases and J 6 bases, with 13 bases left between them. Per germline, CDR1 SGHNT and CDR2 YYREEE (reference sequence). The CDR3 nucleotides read TGTGCCAGCAGCTTGGCGGGGGGCCCCCTCGAGCAGTACTTC. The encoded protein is CASSLAGGPLEQYF.

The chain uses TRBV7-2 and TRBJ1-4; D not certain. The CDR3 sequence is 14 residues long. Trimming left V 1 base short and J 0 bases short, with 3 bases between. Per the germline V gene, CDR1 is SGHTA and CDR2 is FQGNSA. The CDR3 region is CASSLGATNEKLFF. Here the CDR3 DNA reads TGTGCCAGCAGCTTAGGCGCAACTAATGAAAAACTGTTTTTT.

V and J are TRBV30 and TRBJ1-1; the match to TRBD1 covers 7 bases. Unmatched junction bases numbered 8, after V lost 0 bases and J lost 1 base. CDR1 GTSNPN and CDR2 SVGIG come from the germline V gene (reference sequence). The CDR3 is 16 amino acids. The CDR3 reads CAWSVRRGLRNTEAFF. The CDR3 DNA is TGTGCCTGGAGTGTACGGAGGGGGCTCAGGAACACTGAAGCTTTCTTT.

The CDR3 is CASSQDKGSGLYQPQHF. CDR3 DNA sequence: TGCGCCAGCAGCCAAGATAAGGGATCAGGGTTGTATCAGCCCCAGCATTTT. The chain is built from TRBV4-1 and TRBJ1-5; a weak D match, TRBD1 (5 bases). The CDR3 is 17 amino acids. Germline V gives CDR1 MGHRA, CDR2 YSYEKL. V was shortened by 0 bases and J by 5 bases, with 17 bases between the two germline ends.